This T cell receptor (beta chain) was documented in a study of beta chain features in type 1 diabetes. Populations isolated by sorting all had purity greater than 98%. Points from the study as a whole: Among patients, naive, central memory and Treg TCRB repertoires appeared more similar than among healthy donors. Junctions at VDJ sites from type 1 diabetes patients had fewer insertions and more deletions. Equally in patients and controls, shorter templates might have been favored by PCR.

Expressed TCRB transcripts were sequenced after all isolated RNA was converted to cDNA. Generated by immunoSEQ multiplex PCR, the TCRdb table keeps only in-frame clones and is missing some. The sample carries over 350,000 clones, around 16% recorded once. With respect to this clone: Its antigen is currently unknown.

The receptor comes from a young woman in good health. Sequencing was carried out using naive CD4+ T cells from blood.

CDR3 nucleotide sequence: TGTGCCAGCAGCCCTCTGGGACTATCCTACGAGCAGTACTTC. Translated: CASSPLGLSYEQYF. V usage is TRBV14 and J usage is TRBJ2-7, with 7 bases identical to TRBD2. V shed 4 bases and J 1 base; nucleotides not matched to a gene: 4. The CDR3 spans 14 residues. Germline V gene lookup returns CDR1 SGHDN and CDR2 FVKESK. Full variable domain (outside the CDR3, taken from reference TRBV14 and TRBJ2-7): EAGVTQFPSHSVIEKGQTVTLRCDPISGHDNLYWYRRVMGKEIKFLLHFVKESKQDESGMPNNRFLAERTGGTYSTLKVQPAELEDSGVYFCASSPLGLSYEQYFGPGTRLTVT.